This T cell receptor beta chain is from a study of CD8+ T cells in alopecia areata. Overall study context: Treated patients received oral tofacitinib, 5 to 10 mg twice daily. Study-level findings and limits: Unlike in mice, where it was clearer, TCR sharing across patients was less clear, possibly HLA-related.

Trimming removed 3 bases from V and 2 bases from J, with 13 bases in between. In germline, CDR1 is SGHNT, CDR2 YYREEE (reference sequence). The CDR3 spans 15 residues. In each case, RNA was isolated and then reverse transcribed into cDNA as the sequencing template. The repertoire was sequenced with immunoSEQ multiplex PCR; TCRdb's copy has only in-frame clones and lacks some. The table has about 130,000 clones, roughly 58% seen once. Remarks on this clone: The target antigen is unknown.

This specimen was CD4+ T cells sorted from blood, taken at week 0. The source is a human donor with alopecia areata. The chain has TRBV5-4 and TRBJ2-3; D assignment may be TRBD1 or TRBD2 (5 bases each). CDR3 coding DNA: TGTGCCAGCAGCTCGAGGTGGGGGTACACAGATACGCAGTATTTT. It encodes CASSSRWGYTDTQYF.